This T cell receptor (beta chain) appears in the sequencing data of a study of PD-1 blockade in classical Hodgkin lymphoma. Findings and limits, study-wide: Still unresolved is the cause of the repertoire differences, which may be disease activity or prior therapy.

This clone was counted only a few times. The antigen remains unidentified. CDR1 and CDR2 (germline): SGHRS, YFSETQ. The length of the CDR3 is 14 residues. The V gene lost 0 bases and the J gene lost 5 bases, with 11 bases spanning the gap. Generated by immunoSEQ multiplex PCR, the TCRdb table keeps only in-frame clones and is missing some. Among nearly 55,000 clones listed, over 70% were seen once. The patients all showed relapse after autologous stem cell transplantation, while their brentuximab vedotin exposure varied. The sequence came from a human donor with classical Hodgkin lymphoma. The chain uses TRBV5-1 and TRBJ1-1; weak D call: TRBD1 (5 bases). The specimen was peripheral blood mononuclear cells (PBMCs), collected at baseline. The CDR3 DNA reads TGCGCCAGCAGCTTGGTCGTCGGGGGAACTGAAGCTTTCTTT. Its translation is CASSLVVGGTEAFF.